These 10 T cell receptor beta chains were all obtained from the same sample, sequenced in a study of blood T cell repertoires in COVID-19. Generated by immunoSEQ multiplex PCR, the TCRdb table keeps only in-frame clones and is missing some. Altogether about 140,000 clones are present, 85% to 90% being singletons, with the ten largest covering under 7%. The material sequenced was peripheral blood. All receptors derive from a human donor in a cohort sampled during active COVID-19.

The chain links TRBV28 to TRBJ1-2; D may be TRBD1 (5 bases). The germline CDR1 and CDR2 sequences are MDHEN and SYDVKM. The CDR3 spans 12 residues. With 6 bases removed from V and 4 bases from J, the gap between germline ends came to 9 bases. CDR3 region: CASSLDSYGYTF. CDR3 in DNA: TGTGCCAGCAGCCTCGACAGCTATGGCTACACCTTC.

The chain couples TRBV14 to TRBJ1-1; TRBD1 aligns across 10 bases. This CDR3 region has 14 residues. The trim removed 5 bases at V and 4 bases at J, leaving 4 bases unmatched. The germline gives CDR1 SGHDN, CDR2 FVKESK. CDR3 in DNA: TGTGCCAGCAGCTTCGGGACAGGGGCCACTGAAGCTTTCTTT. Amino acid sequence: CASSFGTGATEAFF.

CDR3 sequence reads: CASSYLLSGGGETQYF. CDR3 bases: TGCGCCAGCAGCTACCTCCTTAGCGGGGGAGGGGAGACCCAGTACTTC. The V and J genes are TRBV5-1 and TRBJ2-5; 9 positions agree with TRBD2. The trim removed 3 bases at V and 5 bases at J, leaving 11 bases unmatched. Germline V gene lookup returns CDR1 SGHRS and CDR2 YFSETQ. The CDR3 covers 16 residues.

The V and J genes are TRBV28 and TRBJ1-2; possible D gene TRBD1, 5 bases. This CDR3 region has 11 residues. CDR1 is MDHEN, CDR2 SYDVKM, per germline. V lost 10 bases and J 2 bases, leaving 8 bases between the germline ends. The CDR3 DNA reads TGTGCCATCCGACAGAACTATGGCTACACCTTC. Protein product: CAIRQNYGYTF.

The DNA of the CDR3 is TGTGCCAGCAGTTCACCCGGGGTCGCGAACTATGGCTACACCTTC. It translates to CASSSPGVANYGYTF. The chain recombines TRBV28 with TRBJ1-2; D remains unclear. Germline values: CDR1 MDHEN, CDR2 SYDVKM. The ends were cut back, 4 bases at V and 2 bases at J, with 14 bases in the middle. The CDR3 contains 15 residues.

The V and J genes are TRBV2 and TRBJ2-6; 8 bases agree with TRBD1. J lost 4 bases, V lost 5 bases, and 4 bases had no gene match. Germline CDR1 and CDR2: SNHLY and FYNNEI. CDR3 length: 15 amino acids. The CDR3 bases are TGTGCCAGCAGTCAGGACAGGGCCGGGGCCAACGTCCTGACTTTC. Encoded protein: CASSQDRAGANVLTF.

This chain joins TRBV6-6 and TRBJ1-3; 7 bases are a match to TRBD1. The trim removed 5 bases at V and 3 bases at J, leaving 10 bases unmatched. Per the germline V gene, CDR1 is MNHNY and CDR2 is SVGAGI (reference sequence). The CDR3 runs 16 residues. CDR3 nucleotides: TGTGCCAGCAGTACGGGGACAGAGCCCGTTGGAAACACCATATATTTT. It is translated as CASSTGTEPVGNTIYF.

Ten or more counts support this clone. V is TRBV5-4 and J is TRBJ2-3; D possibly corresponds to TRBD2 (5 bases). Germline V gene sequence: CDR1 SGHNT, CDR2 YYREEE (reference sequence). This CDR3 is 15 amino acids long. Trimming removed 2 bases at V and 5 bases at J, with 15 bases between. CDR3 sequence (DNA): TGTGCCAGCAGCTTACCTGCCCTAGCAAGAGATACGCAGTATTTT. Translating it yields CASSLPALARDTQYF.

The gene calls are TRBV30 and TRBJ2-1; D perhaps matches TRBD2 (5 bases). The CDR3 totals 14 residues. The ends were cut back, 8 bases at V and 2 bases at J, with 16 bases in the middle. From germline, CDR1 is GTSNPN and CDR2 SVGIG (reference sequence). The CDR3 sequence: CAGWLPGTYNEQFF. The CDR3 DNA sequence: TGTGCCGGTTGGTTGCCGGGAACCTACAATGAGCAGTTCTTC.

V gene TRBV7-6 combines with J gene TRBJ2-5; 10 nucleotides match TRBD2. J lost 2 bases, V lost 1 base, and 4 bases had no gene match. The CDR3 runs 16 residues. CDR1 and CDR2 from the germline V gene are SGHVS and FNYEAQ. The DNA of the CDR3 is TGTGCCAGCAGCTTAGGCGGAGCGGGAGGGCAAGAGACCCAGTACTTC. Translated: CASSLGGAGGQETQYF.